This TCR beta chain appears in the sequencing data of a study of T cell clones after liver transplantation. Looking at the study overall: Three of the eight recipients were HCV-positive; the rest had non-autoimmune, non-viral transplant indications. The study's findings and limits: Compared with third party-reactive sequences, donor-reactive ones declined more, independent of withdrawal success. The donor-reactive repertoire was only partly measurable in a couple of subjects, lacking donor cells. Circulating graft-donor-reactive CD4 TCRbeta sequences fell significantly post-transplant in most of the 8 subjects.

Between the trimmed V and J ends, which lost 2 bases and 7 bases, there was a span of 18 bases. CDR1 and CDR2 (germline): SEHNR, FQNEAQ (reference sequence). The length of the CDR3 is 15 residues. Measured with immunoSEQ multiplex PCR; TCRdb has only the in-frame clones, and not every one. The sample lists about 17,000 clones, 65% to 85% occurring once. With regard to this clone: Its antigen is not known.

This clonotype was sampled from a human patient who received a liver transplant. Part of the T cell pool may stem from the graft donor. The specimen was CD8+ T cells from blood, collected 48 to 50 months after liver transplant. This chain links TRBV7-9 with TRBJ2-7; a possible D gene is TRBD1 (5 bases). This chain's CDR3 is CASSLSQGRTREQYF. CDR3 nucleotides: TGTGCCAGCAGCTTAAGTCAGGGCAGGACGAGGGAGCAGTACTTC. Full variable domain (outside the CDR3, taken from reference TRBV7-9 and TRBJ2-7): DTGVSQNPRHKITKRGQNVTFRCDPISEHNRLYWYRQTLGQGPEFLTYFQNEAQLEKSRLLSDRFSAERPKGSFSTLEIQRTEQGDSAMYLCASSLSQGRTREQYFGPGTRLTVT.